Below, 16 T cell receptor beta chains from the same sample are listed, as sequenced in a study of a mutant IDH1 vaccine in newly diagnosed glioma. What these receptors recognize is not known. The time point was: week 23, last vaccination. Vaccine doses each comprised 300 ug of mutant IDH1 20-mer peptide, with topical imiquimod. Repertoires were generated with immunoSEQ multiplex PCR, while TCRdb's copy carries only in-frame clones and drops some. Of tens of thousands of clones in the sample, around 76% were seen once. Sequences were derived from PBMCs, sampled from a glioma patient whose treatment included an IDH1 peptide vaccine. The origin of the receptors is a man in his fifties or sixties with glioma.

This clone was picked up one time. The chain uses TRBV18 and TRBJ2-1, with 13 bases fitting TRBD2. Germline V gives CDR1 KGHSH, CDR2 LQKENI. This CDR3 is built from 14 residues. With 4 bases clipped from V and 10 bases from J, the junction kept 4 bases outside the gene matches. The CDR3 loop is CASSLETSGGEQFF. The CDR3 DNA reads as TGTGCCAGCTCACTAGAGACTAGCGGGGGGGAGCAGTTCTTC.

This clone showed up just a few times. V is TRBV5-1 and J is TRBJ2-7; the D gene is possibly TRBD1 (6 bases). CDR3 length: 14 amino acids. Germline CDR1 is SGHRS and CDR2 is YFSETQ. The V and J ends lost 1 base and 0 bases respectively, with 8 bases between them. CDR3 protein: CASSLLGHSYEQYF. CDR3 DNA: TGCGCCAGCAGCTTGTTGGGACACTCCTACGAGCAGTACTTC.

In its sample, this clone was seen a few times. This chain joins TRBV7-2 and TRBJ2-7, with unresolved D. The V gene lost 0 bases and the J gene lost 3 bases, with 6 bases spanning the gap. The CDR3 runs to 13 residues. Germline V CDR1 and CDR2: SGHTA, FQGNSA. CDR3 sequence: CASSLAVNYEQYF. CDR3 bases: TGTGCCAGCAGCTTAGCGGTTAACTACGAGCAGTACTTC. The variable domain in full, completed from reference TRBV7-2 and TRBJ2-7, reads GAGVSQSPSNKVTEKGKDVELRCDPISGHTALYWYRQSLGQGLEFLIYFQGNSAPDKSGLPSDRFSAERTGGSVSTLTIQRTQQEDSAVYLCASSLAVNYEQYFGPGTRLTVT.

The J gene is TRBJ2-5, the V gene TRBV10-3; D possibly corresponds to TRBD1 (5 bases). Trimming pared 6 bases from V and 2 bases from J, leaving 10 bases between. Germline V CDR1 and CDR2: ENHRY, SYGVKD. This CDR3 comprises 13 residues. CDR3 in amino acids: CAISMTEQETQYF. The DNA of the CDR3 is TGTGCCATCAGCATGACAGAACAAGAGACCCAGTACTTC.

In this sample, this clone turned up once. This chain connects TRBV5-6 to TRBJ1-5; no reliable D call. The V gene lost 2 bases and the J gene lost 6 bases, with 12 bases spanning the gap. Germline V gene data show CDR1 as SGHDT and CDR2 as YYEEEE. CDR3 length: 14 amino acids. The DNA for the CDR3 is TGTGCCAGCAGCTTCCGGGGTGCGGGTCAGCCCCAGCATTTT. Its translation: CASSFRGAGQPQHF.

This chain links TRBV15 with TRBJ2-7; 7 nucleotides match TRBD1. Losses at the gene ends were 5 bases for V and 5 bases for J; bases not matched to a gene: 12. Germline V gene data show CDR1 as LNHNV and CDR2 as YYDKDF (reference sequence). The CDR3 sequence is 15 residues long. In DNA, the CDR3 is TGTGCCACCAGCCCGAAGACAGGGAATTTTCACGAGCAGTACTTC. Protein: CATSPKTGNFHEQYF.

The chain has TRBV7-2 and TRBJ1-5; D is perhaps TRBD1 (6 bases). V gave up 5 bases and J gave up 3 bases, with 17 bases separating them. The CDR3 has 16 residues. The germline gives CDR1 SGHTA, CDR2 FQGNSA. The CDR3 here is CASSPQGGRVNQPQHF. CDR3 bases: TGTGCCAGCAGCCCACAAGGGGGAAGAGTCAATCAGCCCCAGCATTTT.

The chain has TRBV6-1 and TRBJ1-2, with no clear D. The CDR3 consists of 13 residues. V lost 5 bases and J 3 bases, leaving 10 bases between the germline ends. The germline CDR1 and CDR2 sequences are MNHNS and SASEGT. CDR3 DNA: TGTGCCAGCAGTCCATTATTGGACTATGGCTACACCTTC. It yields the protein CASSPLLDYGYTF.

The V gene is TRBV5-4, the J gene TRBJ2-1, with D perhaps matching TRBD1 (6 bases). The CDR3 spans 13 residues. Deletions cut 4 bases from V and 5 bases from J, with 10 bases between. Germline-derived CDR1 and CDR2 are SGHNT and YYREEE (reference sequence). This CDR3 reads CASSLDRNNEQFF. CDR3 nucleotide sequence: TGTGCCAGCAGCCTGGACAGAAACAATGAGCAGTTCTTC.

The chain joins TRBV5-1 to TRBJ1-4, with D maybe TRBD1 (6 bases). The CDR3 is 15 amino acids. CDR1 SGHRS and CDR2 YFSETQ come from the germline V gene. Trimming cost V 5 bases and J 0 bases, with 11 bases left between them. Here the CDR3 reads CASRLGQATNEKLFF. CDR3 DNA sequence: TGCGCCAGCAGACTGGGACAAGCAACTAATGAAAAACTGTTTTTT.

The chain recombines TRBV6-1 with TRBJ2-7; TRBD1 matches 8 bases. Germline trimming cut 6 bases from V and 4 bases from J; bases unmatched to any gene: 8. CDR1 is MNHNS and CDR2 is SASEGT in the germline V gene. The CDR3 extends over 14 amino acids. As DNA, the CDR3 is TGTGCCAGCAGGGCCTCGGGACAGGTATACGAGCAGTACTTC. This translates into CASRASGQVYEQYF.

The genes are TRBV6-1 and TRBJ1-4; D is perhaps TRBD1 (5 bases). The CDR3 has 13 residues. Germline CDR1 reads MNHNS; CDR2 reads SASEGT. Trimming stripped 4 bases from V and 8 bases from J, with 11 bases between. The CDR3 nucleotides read TGTGCCAGCAGTGTTCAGGGTGGCGAAAAACTGTTTTTT. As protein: CASSVQGGEKLFF.

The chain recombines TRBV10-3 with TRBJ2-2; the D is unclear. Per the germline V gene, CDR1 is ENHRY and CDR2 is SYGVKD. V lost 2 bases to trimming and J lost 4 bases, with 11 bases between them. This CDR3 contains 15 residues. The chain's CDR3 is CAISEQNTRTGELFF. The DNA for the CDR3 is TGTGCCATCAGTGAGCAGAACACCCGCACCGGGGAGCTGTTTTTT.

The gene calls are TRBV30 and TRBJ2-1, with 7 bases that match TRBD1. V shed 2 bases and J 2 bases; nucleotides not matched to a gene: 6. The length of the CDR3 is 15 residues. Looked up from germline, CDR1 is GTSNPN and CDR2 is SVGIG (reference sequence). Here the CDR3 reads CAWSTWDRPYNEQFF. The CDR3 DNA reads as TGTGCCTGGAGTACCTGGGACAGACCCTACAATGAGCAGTTCTTC.

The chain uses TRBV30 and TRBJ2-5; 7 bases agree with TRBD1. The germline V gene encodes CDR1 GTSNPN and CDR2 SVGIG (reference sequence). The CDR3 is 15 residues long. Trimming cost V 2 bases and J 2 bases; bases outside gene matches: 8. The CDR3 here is CAWSTLTGPQETQYF. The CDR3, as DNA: TGTGCCTGGAGTACCTTGACAGGGCCTCAAGAGACCCAGTACTTC.

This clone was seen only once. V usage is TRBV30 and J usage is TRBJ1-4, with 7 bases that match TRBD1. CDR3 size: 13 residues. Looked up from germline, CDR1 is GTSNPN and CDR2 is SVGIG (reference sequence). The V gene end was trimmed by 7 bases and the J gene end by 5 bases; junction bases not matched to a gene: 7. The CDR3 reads CAFRTGGNEKLFF. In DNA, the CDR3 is TGTGCCTTTCGGACAGGCGGAAATGAAAAACTGTTTTTT.